The clone carrying this TCR beta chain was seen a handful of times. Its specificity is not known. V shed 3 bases and J shed 6 bases, with 12 bases lying between them. Germline V gene sequence: CDR1 SGHVS, CDR2 FQNEAQ. The CDR3 is made up of 13 amino acids. This entry is derived from a study of a mutant IDH1 vaccine in newly diagnosed glioma. Study-level information: Vaccinations were initiated 4-6 weeks following radiotherapy alone, or were given together with temozolomide cycles. The sex distribution of treated patients was 62.5% male and 37.5% female, with a mean age of 40.4 years.

This sample's time point: week 5, during vaccination. Every vaccine dose comprised 300 ug of mutant IDH1 20-mer peptide plus topical imiquimod. The repertoire was sequenced with immunoSEQ multiplex PCR; TCRdb's copy has only in-frame clones and lacks some. The repertoire holds 30,000 to 35,000 clones, 55% to 60% seen once, with approximately 10% in the top ten. The TCR originated in a young woman with glioma. The input for sequencing was PBMCs, taken from a glioma patient whose treatment included an IDH1 peptide vaccine. The rearrangement joins TRBV7-8 to TRBJ2-7; D remains unclear. This CDR3 is CASSFSIVSEQYF. Written as DNA, the CDR3 is TGTGCCAGCAGCTTTAGTATCGTAAGCGAGCAGTACTTC. Drawing the rest from reference TRBV7-8 and TRBJ2-7, the complete variable domain is GAGVSQSPRYKVAKRGQDVALRCDPISGHVSLFWYQQALGQGPEFLTYFQNEAQLDKSGLPSDRFFAERPEGSVSTLKIQRTQQEDSAVYLCASSFSIVSEQYFGPGTRLTVT.